These 19 T cell receptor beta chains were sequenced from one sample in a study of cytomegalovirus exposure and HLA in healthy donors. PCR was performed using 60 Vbeta and 13 Jbeta primers. Data came from immunoSEQ multiplex PCR; TCRdb stores just in-frame clones and leaves some out. The sample yields about 100,000 clones, roughly 79% seen once. Sequenced input: PBMCs. The receptor source for this set is a man aged 35-49 years in good health and CMV-seronegative.

The chain has TRBV27 and TRBJ1-5, with D perhaps TRBD1 (6 bases). The germline V gene has CDR1 MNHEY and CDR2 SMNVEV (reference sequence). The CDR3 extends over 14 amino acids. The V end was cut by 4 bases, the J end by 6 bases, with 13 bases between. DNA of the CDR3: TGTGCCAGCAGTTCCCTACAGGGTTTTCAGCCCCAGCATTTT. Translating gives CASSSLQGFQPQHF.

V and J are TRBV30 and TRBJ1-1, with 7 bases fitting TRBD1. CDR3 length: 12 amino acids. Germline CDR1 GTSNPN, CDR2 SVGIG (reference sequence). V trimming: 6 bases; J trimming: 4 bases; junction bases outside the gene matches: 5. In DNA, the CDR3 is TGTGCCTGTTCACAGGGGAGCACTGAAGCTTTCTTT. It is translated as CACSQGSTEAFF.

This clone was detected once. The rearrangement uses TRBV19 and TRBJ1-4; weak D call: TRBD1 (5 bases). Germline V gene sequence: CDR1 LNHDA, CDR2 SQIVND (reference sequence). The length of the CDR3 is 15 residues. The V end was cut by 2 bases, the J end by 10 bases, with 17 bases between. CDR3 sequence: CASSIFETGRGKLFF. The CDR3 DNA follows: TGTGCCAGTAGTATATTCGAGACTGGGAGGGGAAAACTGTTTTTT.

The chain links TRBV7-2 to TRBJ1-2; 10 bases fit TRBD1. CDR3 length: 15 residues. The germline CDR1 and CDR2 sequences are SGHTA and FQGNSA. Losses at the gene ends were 5 bases for V and 4 bases for J; bases not matched to a gene: 7. The CDR3 coding sequence is TGTGCCAGCAGCAGGGGACAGGGGTACGGCTATGGCTACACCTTC. Protein product: CASSRGQGYGYGYTF.

The chain joins TRBV28 to TRBJ1-3; the match to TRBD1 covers 7 bases. V was pared by 4 bases and J by 0 bases, with 3 bases of the junction left unmatched. CDR1 is MDHEN, CDR2 SYDVKM, per germline. This CDR3 has 15 amino acids. This CDR3 reads CASSSGTASGNTIYF. The CDR3, as DNA: TGTGCCAGCAGTTCTGGGACAGCCTCTGGAAACACCATATATTTT. Drawing the rest from reference TRBV28 and TRBJ1-3, the complete variable domain is DVKVTQSSRYLVKRTGEKVFLECVQDMDHENMFWYRQDPGLGLRLIYFSYDVKMKEKGDIPEGYSVSREKKERFSLILESASTNQTSMYLCASSSGTASGNTIYFGEGSWLTVV.

The rearrangement uses TRBV6-1 and TRBJ1-2; 7 bases align to TRBD1. CDR3 size: 13 residues. The J segment lost 3 bases and the V segment lost 5 bases, leaving 3 bases of the junction unmatched. Germline V lookup: CDR1 MNHNS, CDR2 SASEGT. The CDR3 sequence is CASSPGQDYGYTF. The CDR3 DNA reads TGTGCCAGCAGTCCTGGACAGGACTATGGCTACACCTTC.

The rearrangement uses TRBV5-1 and TRBJ1-4; a weak D match, TRBD1 (5 bases). The CDR3 runs to 15 residues. The ends were cut back, 9 bases at V and 0 bases at J, with 15 bases in the middle. The germline V gene encodes CDR1 SGHRS and CDR2 YFSETQ. The CDR3: CATRAPGTTNEKLFF. In DNA, the CDR3 is TGCGCCACCAGAGCTCCAGGGACAACTAATGAAAAACTGTTTTTT.

DNA of the CDR3: TGTGCCAGCAGCTTATACACAGGGGGCAGTGAAAAACTGTTTTTT. Protein: CASSLYTGGSEKLFF. The chain links TRBV7-9 to TRBJ1-4; 9 bases align to TRBD1. Trimming cost V 2 bases and J 7 bases; bases outside gene matches: 5. The CDR3 contains 15 residues. Germline CDR1 reads SEHNR; CDR2 reads FQNEAQ (reference sequence). The complete variable domain, with remaining parts taken from reference TRBV7-9 and TRBJ1-4, reads DTGVSQNPRHKITKRGQNVTFRCDPISEHNRLYWYRQTLGQGPEFLTYFQNEAQLEKSRLLSDRFSAERPKGSFSTLEIQRTEQGDSAMYLCASSLYTGGSEKLFFGSGTQLSVL.

This clone appeared a single time. This chain joins TRBV7-6 and TRBJ2-5, with 12 bases matching TRBD2. Germline V CDR1 and CDR2: SGHVS, FNYEAQ. The CDR3 contains 16 residues. With 1 base clipped from V and 1 base from J, the junction kept 1 base outside the gene matches. The CDR3 bases are TGTGCCAGCAGCTTAGGACTAGCGGGGGCCCAAGAGACCCAGTACTTC. Encoded protein: CASSLGLAGAQETQYF.

The J gene is TRBJ1-1, the V gene TRBV6-6; unclear D gene. The CDR3 is 13 residues long. Germline-derived CDR1 and CDR2 are MNHNY and SVGAGI (reference sequence). V lost 5 bases and J 4 bases, leaving 11 bases between the germline ends. CDR3 protein: CASSPTRRTEAFF. CDR3 coding DNA: TGTGCCAGCAGTCCTACGAGGCGCACTGAAGCTTTCTTT.

The rearrangement links TRBV7-2 to TRBJ2-5; D is unresolved. Trimming took 5 bases from V and 1 from J, leaving 2 bases between them. The CDR3 consists of 11 residues. The germline gives CDR1 SGHTA, CDR2 FQGNSA. Here the CDR3 DNA reads TGTGCCAGCAGCCTCCAAGAGACCCAGTACTTC. Protein product: CASSLQETQYF.

This chain connects TRBV4-3 to TRBJ1-2; no clear D gene. The CDR3 contains 14 residues. V was trimmed by 0 bases and J by 5 bases, leaving 10 bases between them. Germline V lookup: CDR1 LGHNA, CDR2 YSLEER. In nucleotides, the CDR3 is TGCGCCAGCAGCCAAGAACCGGGGTTGTATGGCTACACCTTC. It translates to CASSQEPGLYGYTF.

The rearrangement uses TRBV6-5 and TRBJ1-1; D uncertain. Trimming pared 2 bases from V and 4 bases from J, leaving 11 bases between. The CDR3 is 14 residues long. CDR1 and CDR2 from the germline V gene are MNHEY and SVGAGI. The CDR3 sequence is CASSYPGRSTEAFF. The CDR3 DNA reads as TGTGCCAGCAGTTACCCAGGCCGAAGCACTGAAGCTTTCTTT.

V is TRBV19 and J is TRBJ2-7, with 11 bases matching TRBD1. There are 17 residues in the CDR3. CDR1 is LNHDA and CDR2 is SQIVND in the germline V gene (reference sequence). The V segment lost 1 base and the J segment 1 base; nucleotides outside the gene matches: 6. This CDR3 is CASSIASGQGGSYEQYF. The DNA for the CDR3 is TGTGCCAGTAGTATAGCCTCGGGACAGGGGGGGTCCTACGAGCAGTACTTC.

This rearrangement joins TRBV28 to TRBJ1-2; 9 positions agree with TRBD1. V lost 4 bases to trimming and J lost 4 bases; unmatched junction nucleotides: 4. CDR1 MDHEN and CDR2 SYDVKM come from the germline V gene. The CDR3 extends over 14 amino acids. CDR3 protein: CASSWYRGPYGYTF. CDR3 DNA: TGTGCCAGCAGTTGGTACAGGGGGCCCTATGGCTACACCTTC.

This chain joins TRBV30 and TRBJ1-2; D is unclear. Trimming took 4 bases from V and 6 from J, leaving 15 bases between them. CDR3 length: 13 residues. From germline, CDR1 is GTSNPN and CDR2 SVGIG (reference sequence). CDR3 nucleotides: TGTGCCTGGACCCCGTGGGAGAAGGATGGCTACACCTTC. This encodes CAWTPWEKDGYTF. The whole variable domain, remainder taken from reference TRBV30 and TRBJ1-2, is SQTIHQWPATLVQPVGSPLSLECTVEGTSNPNLYWYRQAAGRGLQLLFYSVGIGQISSEVPQNLSASRPQDRQFILSSKKLLLSDSGFYLCAWTPWEKDGYTFGSGTRLTVV.

In its sample, this clone was seen a few times. The V and J genes are TRBV6-5 and TRBJ2-2; the match to TRBD2 covers 9 bases. J gave up 4 bases and V 4 bases, and 4 bases lay outside the gene matches. Germline CDR1 is MNHEY and CDR2 is SVGAGI. The CDR3 spans 15 residues. The CDR3 protein is CASSSRGGGTGELFF. CDR3 bases: TGTGCCAGCAGTTCGCGGGGGGGCGGCACCGGGGAGCTGTTTTTT.

The chain recombines TRBV18 with TRBJ2-2; 8 positions agree with TRBD1. CDR1 and CDR2 (germline): KGHSH, LQKENI. The V segment lost 3 bases and the J segment 5 bases; nucleotides outside the gene matches: 5. This CDR3 has 15 amino acids. In nucleotides, the CDR3 is TGTGCCAGCTCACCTCCCAGGGGGCATACCGGGGAGCTGTTTTTT. Its translation is CASSPPRGHTGELFF.

This clone was observed a few times. J is TRBJ1-2 and V is TRBV6-5, with D possibly matching TRBD1 (6 bases). The CDR3 length is 16 residues. The germline V gene has CDR1 MNHEY and CDR2 SVGAGI. V lost 4 bases and J lost 2, with 17 bases in between. CDR3 coding DNA: TGTGCCAGCAGTTCCCTCCAACCGACAGGCAACTATGGCTACACCTTC. Protein sequence: CASSSLQPTGNYGYTF.